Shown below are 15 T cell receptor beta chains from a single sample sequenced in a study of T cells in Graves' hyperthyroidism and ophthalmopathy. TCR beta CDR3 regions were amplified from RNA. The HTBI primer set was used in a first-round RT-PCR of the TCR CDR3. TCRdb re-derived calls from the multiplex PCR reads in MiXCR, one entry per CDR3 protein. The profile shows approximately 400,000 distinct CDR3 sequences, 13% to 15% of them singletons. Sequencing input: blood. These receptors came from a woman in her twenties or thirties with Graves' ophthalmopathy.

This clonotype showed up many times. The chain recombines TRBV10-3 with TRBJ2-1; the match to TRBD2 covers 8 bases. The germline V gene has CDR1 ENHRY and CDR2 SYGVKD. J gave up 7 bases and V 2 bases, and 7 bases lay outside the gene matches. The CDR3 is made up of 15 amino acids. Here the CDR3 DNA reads TGTGCCATCAGTGAGAGAACTAGCGGAGATAATGAGCAGTTCTTC. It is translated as CAISERTSGDNEQFF.

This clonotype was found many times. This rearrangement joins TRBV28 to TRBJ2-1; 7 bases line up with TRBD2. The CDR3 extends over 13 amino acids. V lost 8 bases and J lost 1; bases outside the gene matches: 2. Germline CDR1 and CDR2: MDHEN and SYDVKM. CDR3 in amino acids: CASGGGSYNEQFF. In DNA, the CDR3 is TGTGCCAGCGGGGGGGGTTCCTACAATGAGCAGTTCTTC.

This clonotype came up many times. The CDR3 DNA follows: TGTGCCTGGAGTGTCCAGGGAGGGTCGATTCAGCCCCAGCATTTT. As protein: CAWSVQGGSIQPQHF. The J gene is TRBJ1-5, the V gene TRBV30, with D possibly matching TRBD1 (5 bases). The CDR3 is made up of 15 amino acids. The V gene lost 0 bases and the J gene lost 6 bases, with 15 bases spanning the gap. Germline assignment: CDR1 GTSNPN and CDR2 SVGIG (reference sequence).

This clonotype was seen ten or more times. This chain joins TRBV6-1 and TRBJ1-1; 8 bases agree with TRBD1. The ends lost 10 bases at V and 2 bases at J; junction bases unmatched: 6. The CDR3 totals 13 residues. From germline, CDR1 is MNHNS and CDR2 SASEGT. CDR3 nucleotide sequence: TGTGCCACCGACAGGGGAACAAACACTGAAGCTTTCTTT. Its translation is CATDRGTNTEAFF.

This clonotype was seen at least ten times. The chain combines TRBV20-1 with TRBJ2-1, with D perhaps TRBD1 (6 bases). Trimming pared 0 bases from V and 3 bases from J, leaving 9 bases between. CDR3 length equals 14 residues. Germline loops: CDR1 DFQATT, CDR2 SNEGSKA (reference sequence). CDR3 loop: CSARDRGFYNEQFF. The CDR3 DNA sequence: TGCAGTGCTAGAGACAGGGGATTCTACAATGAGCAGTTCTTC.

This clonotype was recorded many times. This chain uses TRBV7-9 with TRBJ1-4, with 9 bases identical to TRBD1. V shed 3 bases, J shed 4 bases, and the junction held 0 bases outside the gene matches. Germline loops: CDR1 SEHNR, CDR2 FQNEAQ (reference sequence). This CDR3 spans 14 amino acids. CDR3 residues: CASSLGQGNEKLFF. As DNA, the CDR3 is TGTGCCAGCAGCTTGGGACAGGGTAATGAAAAACTGTTTTTT.

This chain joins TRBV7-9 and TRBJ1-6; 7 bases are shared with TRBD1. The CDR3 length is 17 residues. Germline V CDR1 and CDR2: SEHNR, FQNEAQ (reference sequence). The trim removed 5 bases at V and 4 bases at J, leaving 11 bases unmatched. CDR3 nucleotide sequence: TGTGCCAGCAGCGCCACTCCAGGGGGATTATATAATTCACCCCTCCACTTT. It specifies CASSATPGGLYNSPLHF.

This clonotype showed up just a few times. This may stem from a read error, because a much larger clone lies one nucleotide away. CDR3 protein: CACSQITSAEAFF. Here the CDR3 DNA reads TGTGCCTGCAGCCAAATTACATCCGCTGAAGCTTTCTTT. V and J are TRBV14 and TRBJ1-1; D gene uncertain. This CDR3 region has 13 residues. Germline V lookup: CDR1 SGHDN, CDR2 FVKESK. Supplemented by reference TRBV14 and TRBJ1-1, the full variable domain reads EAGVTQFPSHSVIEKGQTVTLRCDPISGHDNLYWYRRVMGKEIKFLLHFVKESKQDESGMPNNRFLAERTGGTYSTLKVQPAELEDSGVYFCACSQITSAEAFFGQGTRLTVV.

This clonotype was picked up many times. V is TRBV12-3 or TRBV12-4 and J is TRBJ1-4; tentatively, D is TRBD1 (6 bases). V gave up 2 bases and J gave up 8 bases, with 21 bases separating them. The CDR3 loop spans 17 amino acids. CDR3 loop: CASSLRLGGRTAEKLFF. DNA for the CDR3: TGTGCCAGCAGTTTAAGGTTGGGTGGTAGGACAGCCGAAAAACTGTTTTTT.

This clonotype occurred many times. The CDR3 spells CASSLLAGSYYEQYF. CDR3 coding DNA: TGTGCCAGCAGCTTACTAGCGGGGTCCTACTACGAGCAGTACTTC. The chain employs TRBV7-2 and TRBJ2-7; 9 bases agree with TRBD2. The CDR3 is 15 amino acids. V lost 2 bases and J lost 3; bases outside the gene matches: 5. Germline loops: CDR1 SGHTA, CDR2 FQGNSA.

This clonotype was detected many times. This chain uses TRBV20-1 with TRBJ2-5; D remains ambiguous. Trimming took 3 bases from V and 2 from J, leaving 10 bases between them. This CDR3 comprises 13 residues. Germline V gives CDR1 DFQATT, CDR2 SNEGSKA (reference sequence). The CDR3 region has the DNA TGCAGTGCTAGGTTACCAGAACAAGAGACCCAGTACTTC. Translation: CSARLPEQETQYF.

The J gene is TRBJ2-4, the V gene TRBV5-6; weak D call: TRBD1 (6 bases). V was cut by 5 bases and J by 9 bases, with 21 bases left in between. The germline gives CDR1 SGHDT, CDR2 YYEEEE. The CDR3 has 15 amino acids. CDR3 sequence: CASRPGQFKNSIQYF. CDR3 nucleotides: TGTGCCAGCAGACCAGGACAGTTCAAAAACAGCATTCAGTACTTC.

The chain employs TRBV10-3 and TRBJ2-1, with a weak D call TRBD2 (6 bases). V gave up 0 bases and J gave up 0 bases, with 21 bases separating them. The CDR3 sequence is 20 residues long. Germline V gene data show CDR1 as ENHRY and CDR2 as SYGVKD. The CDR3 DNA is TGTGCCATCAGTGAGTCGAGCCCCGGTCTAGCGCGACGCTCCTACAATGAGCAGTTCTTC. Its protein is CAISESSPGLARRSYNEQFF.

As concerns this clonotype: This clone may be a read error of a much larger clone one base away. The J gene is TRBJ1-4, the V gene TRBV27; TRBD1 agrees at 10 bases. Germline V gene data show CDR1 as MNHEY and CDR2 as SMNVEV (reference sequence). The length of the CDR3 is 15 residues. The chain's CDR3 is CASNDAGQGPEKLLF. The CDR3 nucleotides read TGTGCCAGCAACGATGCGGGACAGGGGCCTGAAAAACTGCTTTTT.

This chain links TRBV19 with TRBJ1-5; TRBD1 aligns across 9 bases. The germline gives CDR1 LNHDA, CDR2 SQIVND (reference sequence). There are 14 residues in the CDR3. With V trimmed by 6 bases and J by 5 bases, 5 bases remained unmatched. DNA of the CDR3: TGTGCCAGTAGGGGACAGGGAAGGTATCAGCCCCAGCATTTT. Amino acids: CASRGQGRYQPQHF.